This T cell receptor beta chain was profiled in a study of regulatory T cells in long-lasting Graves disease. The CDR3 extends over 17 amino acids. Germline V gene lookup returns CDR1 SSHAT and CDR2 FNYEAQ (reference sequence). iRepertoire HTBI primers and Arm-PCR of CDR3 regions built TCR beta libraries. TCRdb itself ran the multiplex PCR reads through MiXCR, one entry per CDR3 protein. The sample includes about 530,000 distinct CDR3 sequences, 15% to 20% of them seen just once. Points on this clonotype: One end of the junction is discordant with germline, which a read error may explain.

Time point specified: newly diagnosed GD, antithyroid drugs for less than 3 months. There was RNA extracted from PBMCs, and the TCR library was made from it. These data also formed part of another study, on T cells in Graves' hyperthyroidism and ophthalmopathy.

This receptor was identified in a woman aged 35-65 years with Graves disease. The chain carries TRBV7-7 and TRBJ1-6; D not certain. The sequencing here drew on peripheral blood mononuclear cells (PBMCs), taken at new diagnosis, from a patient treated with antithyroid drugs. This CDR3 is CASSFGRRRSYNSPLHF. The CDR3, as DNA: TGTGCTAGCAGCTTCGGACGGAGGAGGTCCTATAATTCACCCCTCCACTTT.